A single sample gave rise to the 20 T cell receptor beta chains below, sequenced in a study of T cell responses to AZD1222 COVID-19 vaccine. Here immunoSEQ multiplex PCR was the method, and the copy in TCRdb shows in-frame clones only, minus some. Here the sample spans about 140,000 clones, about 92% being singletons. Sequencing was performed on peripheral blood, taken after recovery from COVID-19. These receptors were obtained from an adult who had recovered from COVID-19.

The chain links TRBV19 to TRBJ1-4; possible D gene TRBD1, 6 bases. V dropped 6 bases and J dropped 0 bases, with 8 bases sitting between them. From germline, CDR1 is LNHDA and CDR2 SQIVND (reference sequence). This CDR3 region has 14 residues. The CDR3 region is CASSRTATNEKLFF. The CDR3 nucleotides read TGTGCCAGTAGCCGGACAGCAACTAATGAAAAACTGTTTTTT.

This clone was observed once. Distinct nucleotide sequences in the sample also encode this CDR3. The chain has TRBV5-5 and TRBJ1-3; TRBD1 agrees at 9 bases. Germline loops: CDR1 SGHKS, CDR2 YYEKEE (reference sequence). V shed 1 base, J shed 4 bases, and the junction held 0 bases outside the gene matches. The CDR3 sequence is 14 residues long. The CDR3 coding sequence is TGTGCCAGCAGCTTGACAGGGGGCGGAAACACCATATATTTT. This codes for CASSLTGGGNTIYF.

V usage is TRBV2 and J usage is TRBJ1-2, with D possibly being TRBD1 (6 bases). CDR1 is SNHLY and CDR2 is FYNNEI in the germline V gene. The germline V and J ends were trimmed by 7 bases and 4 bases, with 16 bases remaining between them. The CDR3 loop spans 14 amino acids. The CDR3 loop is CASTELGGAYGYTF. CDR3 nucleotide sequence: TGTGCCAGCACCGAGTTAGGGGGGGCCTATGGCTACACCTTC.

V gene TRBV15 combines with J gene TRBJ2-7; 7 positions match TRBD2. The germline V gene encodes CDR1 LNHNV and CDR2 YYDKDF (reference sequence). The CDR3 is 16 amino acids. The V segment lost 0 bases and the J segment 4 bases; nucleotides outside the gene matches: 9. CDR3 nucleotides: TGTGCCACCAGCAGAGATCTTGGGACTACCGATTACGAGCAGTACTTC. Its translation is CATSRDLGTTDYEQYF.

This chain connects TRBV18 to TRBJ2-3, with 9 positions matching TRBD2. CDR3 length: 16 residues. The trim removed 3 bases at V and 6 bases at J, leaving 10 bases unmatched. The germline CDR1 and CDR2 sequences are KGHSH and LQKENI. CDR3 in DNA: TGTGCCAGCTCACCGAGTTCGCTAGCGGGACCCGATACGCAGTATTTT. It yields the protein CASSPSSLAGPDTQYF.

The rearrangement uses TRBV2 and TRBJ2-5, with 10 bases lining up with TRBD1. With 6 bases clipped from V and 4 bases from J, the junction kept 5 bases outside the gene matches. Germline V gene data show CDR1 as SNHLY and CDR2 as FYNNEI. This CDR3 is 14 amino acids long. The CDR3 is CASSGTGVGETQYF. The CDR3 DNA reads as TGTGCCAGCAGCGGGACAGGGGTTGGAGAGACCCAGTACTTC.

This clone was observed a handful of times. The chain has TRBV27 and TRBJ1-1, with D tentatively TRBD1 (5 bases). The CDR3 length is 15 residues. V lost 5 bases and J lost 6, with 19 bases in between. Germline V gives CDR1 MNHEY, CDR2 SMNVEV (reference sequence). The CDR3 DNA reads as TGTGCCAGCAGTGATATGGGCAGGGTGGGATCTGAAGCTTTCTTT. Residues: CASSDMGRVGSEAFF.

The count of this clone is one. In nucleotides, the CDR3 is TGTGCCAGCAGCCCCTTCGGGAATTCACCCCTCCACTTT. Amino acid sequence: CASSPFGNSPLHF. The chain couples TRBV13 to TRBJ1-6; the D is unclear. Trimming removed 5 bases at V and 7 bases at J, with 9 bases between. CDR1 is PRHDT, CDR2 FYEKMQ, per germline (reference sequence). This CDR3 comprises 13 residues.

The rearrangement joins TRBV19 to TRBJ2-6; no definite D call. The germline CDR1 and CDR2 sequences are LNHDA and SQIVND (reference sequence). The CDR3 is 15 amino acids. Trimming took off 2 bases at V and 0 bases at J, with 5 bases between the two ends. As DNA, the CDR3 is TGTGCCAGTAGTATAAGTCACTCTGGGGCCAACGTCCTGACTTTC. It translates to CASSISHSGANVLTF.

V is TRBV19 and J is TRBJ1-4; 7 bases match TRBD1. The ends lost 6 bases at V and 3 bases at J; junction bases unmatched: 4. CDR1 LNHDA and CDR2 SQIVND come from the germline V gene (reference sequence). The CDR3 has 14 amino acids. CDR3 bases: TGTGCCAGTAGCACAGGGGACCCTAATGAAAAACTGTTTTTT. It yields the protein CASSTGDPNEKLFF. Looking up the rest from reference TRBV19 and TRBJ1-4 gives the full variable domain: DGGITQSPKYLFRKEGQNVTLSCEQNLNHDAMYWYRQDPGQGLRLIYYSQIVNDFQKGDIAEGYSVSREKKESFPLTVTSAQKNPTAFYLCASSTGDPNEKLFFGSGTQLSVL.

The chain joins TRBV4-1 to TRBJ2-1, with 7 nucleotides matching TRBD2. Germline V CDR1 and CDR2: MGHRA, YSYEKL. The J segment lost 4 bases and the V segment lost 0 bases, leaving 3 bases of the junction unmatched. This CDR3 contains 15 residues. CDR3 sequence: CASSQDLAEYNEQFF. In DNA form, the CDR3 reads TGCGCCAGCAGCCAAGATCTAGCGGAATACAATGAGCAGTTCTTC.

V gene TRBV7-8 combines with J gene TRBJ1-1; 9 nucleotides match TRBD1. CDR1 and CDR2 (germline): SGHVS, FQNEAQ. Losses at the gene ends were 1 base for V and 4 bases for J; bases not matched to a gene: 19. There are 20 residues in the CDR3. The CDR3 DNA is TGTGCCAGCAGCTTAGTATTTGCGTTGGGGACAGGGTATATAGGCACTGAAGCTTTCTTT. Its translation: CASSLVFALGTGYIGTEAFF.

This chain uses TRBV23-1 with TRBJ2-7; D is possibly TRBD2 (5 bases). TRBV23-1 is reported as an ORF; its role is uncertain. The CDR3 is 14 residues long. V lost 5 bases to trimming and J lost 3 bases, with 14 bases between them. CDR3 region: CASSGRARVYEQYF. The CDR3 DNA is TGCGCCAGCAGTGGGCGGGCCCGGGTCTACGAGCAGTACTTC.

This clone appeared a few times. This chain uses TRBV6-5 with TRBJ2-2; D possibly uses TRBD1 or TRBD2 (6 bases each). CDR1 and CDR2 (germline): MNHEY, SVGAGI. V lost 6 bases and J 3 bases, leaving 11 bases between the germline ends. CDR3 length: 14 amino acids. The CDR3 loop is CASRGGPDTGELFF. The CDR3 nucleotides read TGTGCCAGCAGGGGGGGCCCGGACACCGGGGAGCTGTTTTTT.

The chain employs TRBV12-3 or TRBV12-4 and TRBJ1-6, with 8 bases identical to TRBD1. The ends lost 6 bases at V and 11 bases at J; junction bases unmatched: 6. The CDR3 extends over 13 amino acids. The DNA of the CDR3 is TGTGCCAGCAGCCGGACAGGGAGGGCACCCCTCCACTTT. Protein sequence: CASSRTGRAPLHF.

The chain couples TRBV19 to TRBJ2-7; no clear D gene. Trimming left V 0 bases short and J 1 base short, with 7 bases between. The germline V gene encodes CDR1 LNHDA and CDR2 SQIVND (reference sequence). There are 14 residues in the CDR3. CDR3 in DNA: TGTGCCAGTAGTATAGACAGTACTTCCTACGAGCAGTACTTC. Amino acid sequence: CASSIDSTSYEQYF.

CDR3: CASSQATYPLAGASYEQYF. In DNA form, the CDR3 reads TGTGCCAGCAGCCAAGCTACCTATCCGCTAGCGGGAGCATCCTACGAGCAGTACTTC. This chain connects TRBV3-1 (or the pseudogene TRBV3-2) to TRBJ2-7, with 10 bases identical to TRBD2. The germline CDR1 and CDR2 sequences are LGHDT and YNNKEL (reference sequence). CDR3 length equals 19 residues. Trimming cost V 1 base and J 1 base; bases outside gene matches: 13.

The rearrangement links TRBV28 to TRBJ1-2, with TRBD1 identical over 8 bases. Germline CDR1 is MDHEN and CDR2 is SYDVKM. This CDR3 is built from 14 residues. Trimming cost V 5 bases and J 8 bases; bases outside gene matches: 10. The CDR3, as DNA: TGTGCCAGCAGTAAACCTCCAGGGGGCAGGGGCTACACCTTC. Amino acid sequence: CASSKPPGGRGYTF.

The V call is TRBV28, the J call TRBJ2-4; 8 positions agree with TRBD1. V gave up 7 bases and J gave up 1 base; unmatched junction bases: 9. This CDR3 contains 16 residues. From germline, CDR1 is MDHEN and CDR2 SYDVKM. CDR3 sequence reads: CASTRQGRRAKNIQYF. The CDR3 nucleotides are TGTGCCAGCACCAGACAGGGGAGACGGGCCAAAAACATTCAGTACTTC.

V is TRBV14 and J is TRBJ2-5; D unresolved. Trimming took off 4 bases at V and 9 bases at J, with 12 bases between the two ends. CDR3 size: 12 residues. CDR1 is SGHDN and CDR2 is FVKESK in the germline V gene. The CDR3 bases are TGTGCCAGCAGCCCAGGCTTTGGGGCCCAGTACTTC. It specifies CASSPGFGAQYF.